This is a list of T cell receptor beta chains from one sample in a study of blood T cell repertoires in COVID-19. TCRdb keeps only in-frame clones here, not all; method: immunoSEQ multiplex PCR. The profile shows around 310,000 clones, 70% to 90% of them singletons. Sequenced: peripheral blood. These receptors were obtained from a woman in her 50s with active or convalescent COVID-19. The CDR3 runs from the conserved cysteine through the conserved F or W. The D gene is left open where the match is weak. Clone size, where shown, is once, few, many, or a class for clones that have expanded.

TRBD2	NA	TRBV7-2	TRBJ2-7	CASSSGGGRLNEQYF	TGTGCCAGCAGCTCGGGGGGTGGTAGGTTAAACGAGCAGTACTTC
TRBD2	NA	TRBV30	TRBJ2-1	CAWRQRGGTEQFF	TGTGCCTGGAGGCAGCGGGGGGGAACTGAGCAGTTCTTC
NA	NA	TRBV28	TRBJ1-1	CASSFPHTNTEAFF	TGTGCCAGCAGTTTTCCTCATACTAACACTGAAGCTTTCTTT
TRBD1	few	TRBV4-3	TRBJ2-1	CASSQDLDRASYNEQFF	TGCGCCAGCAGCCAAGATCTTGACAGGGCCTCCTACAATGAGCAGTTCTTC
TRBD1	NA	TRBV19	TRBJ1-5	CASSIAPQGAGNQPQHF	TGTGCCAGTAGTATAGCCCCACAGGGGGCGGGGAATCAGCCCCAGCATTTT
NA	NA	TRBV4-1	TRBJ2-3	CASSQGRGKTIRDTQYF	TGCGCCAGCAGCCAGGGAAGGGGTAAAACGATAAGGGATACGCAGTATTTT
TRBD1	NA	TRBV7-3	TRBJ1-6	CASSLTRDRGSPLHF	TGTGCCAGCAGCTTGACCCGGGACAGGGGTTCACCCCTCCACTTT
TRBD2	NA	TRBV5-1	TRBJ2-3	CASGGDGSTDTQYF	TGCGCCAGCGGGGGGGACGGAAGCACAGATACGCAGTATTTT
NA	once	TRBV18	TRBJ1-1	CASSPPVGTEAFF	TGTGCCAGCTCACCGCCAGTTGGTACTGAAGCTTTCTTT
NA	NA	TRBV7-8	TRBJ1-5	CASSSRTANQPQHF	TGTGCCAGCAGCTCCCGGACAGCCAATCAGCCCCAGCATTTT
TRBD2	NA	TRBV2	TRBJ2-1	CASSPRLGRDYNEQFF	TGTGCCAGCAGCCCCCGTCTCGGGAGGGACTACAATGAGCAGTTCTTC
NA	NA	TRBV3-1/TRBV3-2	TRBJ1-1	CASSQDLMNTEAFF	TGTGCCAGCAGCCAAGATCTTATGAACACTGAAGCTTTCTTT
NA	NA	TRBV9	TRBJ2-7	CASSPSLAGTYEQYF	TGTGCCAGCAGCCCGAGTTTAGCAGGGACCTACGAGCAGTACTTC
NA	NA	TRBV5-4	TRBJ2-7	CASSLGPLYEQYF	TGTGCCAGCAGCTTGGGTCCTCTTTACGAGCAGTACTTC
NA	NA	TRBV5-1	TRBJ1-2	CASSGAGIKDYGYTF	TGCGCCAGCAGCGGGGCGGGGATCAAGGACTATGGCTACACCTTC